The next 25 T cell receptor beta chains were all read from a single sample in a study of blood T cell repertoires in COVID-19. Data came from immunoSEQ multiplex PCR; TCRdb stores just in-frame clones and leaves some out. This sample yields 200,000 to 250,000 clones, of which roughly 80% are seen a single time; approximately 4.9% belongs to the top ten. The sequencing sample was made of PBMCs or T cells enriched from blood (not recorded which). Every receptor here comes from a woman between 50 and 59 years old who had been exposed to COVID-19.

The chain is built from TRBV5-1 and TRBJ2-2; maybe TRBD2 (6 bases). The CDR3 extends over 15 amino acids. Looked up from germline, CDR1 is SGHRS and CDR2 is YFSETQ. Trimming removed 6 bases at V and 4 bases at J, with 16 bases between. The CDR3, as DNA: TGCGCCAGCACAAACGGGGGTTTAGGCACCGGGGAGCTGTTTTTT. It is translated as CASTNGGLGTGELFF. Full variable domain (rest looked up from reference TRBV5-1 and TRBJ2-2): KAGVTQTPRYLIKTRGQQVTLSCSPISGHRSVSWYQQTPGQGLQFLFEYFSETQRNKGNFPGRFSGRQFSNSRSEMNVSTLELGDSALYLCASTNGGLGTGELFFGEGSRLTVL.

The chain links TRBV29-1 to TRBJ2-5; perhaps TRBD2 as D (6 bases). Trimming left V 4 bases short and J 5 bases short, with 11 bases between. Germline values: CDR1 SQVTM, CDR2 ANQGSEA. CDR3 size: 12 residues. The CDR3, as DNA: TGCAGCGTTGCGCGGGGCGAGGAGACCCAGTACTTC. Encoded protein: CSVARGEETQYF.

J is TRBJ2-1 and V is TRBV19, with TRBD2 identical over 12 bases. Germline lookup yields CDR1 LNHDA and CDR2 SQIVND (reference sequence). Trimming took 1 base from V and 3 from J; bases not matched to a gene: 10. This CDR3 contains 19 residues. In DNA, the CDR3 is TGTGCCAGTAGTATAGGTGCGCTAGCGGGGGGGACATTCTACAATGAGCAGTTCTTC. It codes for CASSIGALAGGTFYNEQFF.

CDR3 amino acids: CATTSSGKDTGELFF. In nucleotides, the CDR3 is TGTGCCACCACGTCTAGCGGGAAAGACACCGGGGAGCTGTTTTTT. The rearrangement links TRBV24-1 to TRBJ2-2, with TRBD2 matching 9 bases. The CDR3 sequence is 15 residues long. CDR1 KGHDR and CDR2 SFDVKD come from the germline V gene. Losses at the gene ends were 8 bases for V and 3 bases for J; bases not matched to a gene: 6.

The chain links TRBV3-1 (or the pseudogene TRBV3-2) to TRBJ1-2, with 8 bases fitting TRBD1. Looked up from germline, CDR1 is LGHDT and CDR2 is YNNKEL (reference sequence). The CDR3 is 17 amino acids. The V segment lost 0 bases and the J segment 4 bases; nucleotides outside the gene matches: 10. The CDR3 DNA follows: TGTGCCAGCAGCCAAGAAAGGGGGGCAGGGGGCGGCTATGGCTACACCTTC. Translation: CASSQERGAGGGYGYTF.

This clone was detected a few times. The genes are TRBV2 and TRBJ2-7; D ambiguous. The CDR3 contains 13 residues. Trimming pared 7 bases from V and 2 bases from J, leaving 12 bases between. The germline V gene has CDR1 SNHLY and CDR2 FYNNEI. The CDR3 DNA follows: TGTGCCAGCATGAAACTTTCACCCTACGAGCAGTACTTC. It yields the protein CASMKLSPYEQYF.

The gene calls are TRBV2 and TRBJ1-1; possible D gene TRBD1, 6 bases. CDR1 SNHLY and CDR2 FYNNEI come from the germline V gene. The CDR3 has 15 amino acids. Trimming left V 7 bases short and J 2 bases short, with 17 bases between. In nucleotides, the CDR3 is TGTGCCAGCAACGAAGGTCGGGGGGCAAACACTGAAGCTTTCTTT. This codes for CASNEGRGANTEAFF.

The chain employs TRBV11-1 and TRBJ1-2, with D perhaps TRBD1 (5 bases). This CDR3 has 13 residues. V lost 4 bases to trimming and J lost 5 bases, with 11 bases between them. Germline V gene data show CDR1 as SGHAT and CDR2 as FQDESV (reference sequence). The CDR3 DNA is TGTGCCAGCAGCTCACCCCCAGGGTATGGCTACACCTTC. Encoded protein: CASSSPPGYGYTF.

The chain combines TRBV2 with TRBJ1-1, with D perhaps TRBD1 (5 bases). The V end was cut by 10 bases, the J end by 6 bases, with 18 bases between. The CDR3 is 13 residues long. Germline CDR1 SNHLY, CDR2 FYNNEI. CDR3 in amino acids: CAIPGQGGAEAFF. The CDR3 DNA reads TGTGCCATTCCAGGACAAGGTGGCGCTGAAGCTTTCTTT.

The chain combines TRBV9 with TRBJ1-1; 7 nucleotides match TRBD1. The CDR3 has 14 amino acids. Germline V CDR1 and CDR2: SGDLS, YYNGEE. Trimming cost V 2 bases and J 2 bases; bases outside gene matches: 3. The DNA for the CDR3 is TGTGCCAGCAGCGTGACAGGGCTTAACACTGAAGCTTTCTTT. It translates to CASSVTGLNTEAFF.

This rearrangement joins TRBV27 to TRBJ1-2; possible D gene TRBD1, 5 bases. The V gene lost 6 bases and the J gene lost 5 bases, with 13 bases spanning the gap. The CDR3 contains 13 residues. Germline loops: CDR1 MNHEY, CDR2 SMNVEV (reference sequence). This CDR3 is CASSPRVGYGYTF. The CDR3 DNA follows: TGTGCCAGCAGCCCCAGGGTAGGGTATGGCTACACCTTC.

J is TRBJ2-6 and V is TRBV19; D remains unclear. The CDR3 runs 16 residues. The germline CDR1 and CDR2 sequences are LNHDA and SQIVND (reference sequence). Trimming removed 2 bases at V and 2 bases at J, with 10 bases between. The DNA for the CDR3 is TGTGCCAGTAGTATACCGTCGGGTACTGGGGCCAACGTCCTGACTTTC. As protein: CASSIPSGTGANVLTF.

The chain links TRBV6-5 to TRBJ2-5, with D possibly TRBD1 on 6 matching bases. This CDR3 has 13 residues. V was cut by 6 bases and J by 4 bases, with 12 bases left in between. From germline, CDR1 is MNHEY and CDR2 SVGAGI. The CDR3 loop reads CASRKQGRETQYF. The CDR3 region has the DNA TGTGCCAGCAGGAAACAGGGTAGAGAGACCCAGTACTTC.

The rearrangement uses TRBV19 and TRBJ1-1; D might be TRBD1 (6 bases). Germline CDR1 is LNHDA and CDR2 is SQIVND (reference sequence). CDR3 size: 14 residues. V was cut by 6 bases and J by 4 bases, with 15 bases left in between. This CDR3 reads CASSRTQGSTEAFF. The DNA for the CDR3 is TGTGCCAGTAGCCGCACACAGGGTAGCACTGAAGCTTTCTTT.

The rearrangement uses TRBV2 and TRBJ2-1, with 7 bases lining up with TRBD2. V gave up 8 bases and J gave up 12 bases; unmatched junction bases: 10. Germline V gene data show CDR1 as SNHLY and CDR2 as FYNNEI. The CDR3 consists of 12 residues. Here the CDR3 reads CASARGGFSQFF. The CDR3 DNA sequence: TGTGCCAGCGCCCGGGGAGGGTTTTCGCAGTTCTTC.

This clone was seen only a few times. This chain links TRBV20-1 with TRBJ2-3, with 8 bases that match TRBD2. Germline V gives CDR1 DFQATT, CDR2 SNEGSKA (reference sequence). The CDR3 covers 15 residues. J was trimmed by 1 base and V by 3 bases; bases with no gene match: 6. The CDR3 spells CSASPAGGRTDTQYF. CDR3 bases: TGCAGTGCTAGTCCCGCGGGGGGACGCACAGATACGCAGTATTTT.

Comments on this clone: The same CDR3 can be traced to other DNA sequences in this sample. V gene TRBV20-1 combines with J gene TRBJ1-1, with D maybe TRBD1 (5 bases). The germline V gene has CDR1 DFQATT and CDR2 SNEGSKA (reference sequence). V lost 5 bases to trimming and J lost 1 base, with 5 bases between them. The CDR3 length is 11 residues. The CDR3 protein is CSAQGNTEAFF. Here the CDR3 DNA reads TGCAGTGCTCAGGGGAACACTGAAGCTTTCTTT.

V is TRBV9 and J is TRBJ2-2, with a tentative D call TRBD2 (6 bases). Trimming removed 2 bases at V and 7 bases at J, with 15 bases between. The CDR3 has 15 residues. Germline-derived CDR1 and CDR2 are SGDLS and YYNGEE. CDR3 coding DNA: TGTGCCAGCAGCGTTAGGCCCGGGGGTGACGGGGAGCTGTTTTTT. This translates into CASSVRPGGDGELFF.

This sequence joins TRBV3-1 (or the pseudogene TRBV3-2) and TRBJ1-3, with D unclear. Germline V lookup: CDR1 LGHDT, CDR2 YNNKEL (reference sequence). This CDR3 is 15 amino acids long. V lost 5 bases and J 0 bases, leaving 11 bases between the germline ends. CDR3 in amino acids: CASSSGDSSGNTIYF. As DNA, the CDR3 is TGTGCCAGCAGCTCCGGGGATTCCTCTGGAAACACCATATATTTT.

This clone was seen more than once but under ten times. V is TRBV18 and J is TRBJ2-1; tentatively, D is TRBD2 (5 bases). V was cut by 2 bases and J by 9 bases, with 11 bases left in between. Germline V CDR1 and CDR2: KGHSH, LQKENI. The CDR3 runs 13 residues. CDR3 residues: CASSPSGVGEQFF. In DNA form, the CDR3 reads TGTGCCAGCTCACCATCCGGGGTGGGTGAGCAGTTCTTC.

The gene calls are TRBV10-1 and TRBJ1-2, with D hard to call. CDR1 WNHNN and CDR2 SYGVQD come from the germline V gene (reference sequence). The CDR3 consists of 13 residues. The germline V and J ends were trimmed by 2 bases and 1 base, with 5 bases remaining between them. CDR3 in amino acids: CASSENSNYGYTF. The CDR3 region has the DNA TGCGCCAGCAGTGAGAACAGTAACTATGGCTACACCTTC.

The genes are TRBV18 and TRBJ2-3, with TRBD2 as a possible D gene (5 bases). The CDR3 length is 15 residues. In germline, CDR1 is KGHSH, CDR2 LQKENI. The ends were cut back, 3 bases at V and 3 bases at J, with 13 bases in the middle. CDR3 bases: TGTGCCAGCTCACCGTTCGGGGTAGTAACAGATACGCAGTATTTT. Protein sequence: CASSPFGVVTDTQYF.

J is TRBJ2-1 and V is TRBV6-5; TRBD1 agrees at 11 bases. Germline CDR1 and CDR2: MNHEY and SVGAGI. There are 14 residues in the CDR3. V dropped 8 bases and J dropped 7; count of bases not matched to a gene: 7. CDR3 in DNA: TGTGCCAGCCGCCGGGACAGGGGGGTAAATGAGCAGTTCTTC. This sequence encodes CASRRDRGVNEQFF.

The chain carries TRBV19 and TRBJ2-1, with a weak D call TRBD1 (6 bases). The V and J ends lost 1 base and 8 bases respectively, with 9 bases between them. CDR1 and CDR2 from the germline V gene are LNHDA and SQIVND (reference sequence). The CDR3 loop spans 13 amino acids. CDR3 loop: CASSIAKGDEQFF. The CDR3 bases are TGTGCCAGTAGTATAGCCAAGGGGGATGAGCAGTTCTTC.

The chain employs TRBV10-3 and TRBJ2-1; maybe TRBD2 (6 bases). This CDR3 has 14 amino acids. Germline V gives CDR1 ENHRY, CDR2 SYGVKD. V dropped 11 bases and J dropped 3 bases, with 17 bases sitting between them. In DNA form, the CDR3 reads TGTGCCTCTAAAGGCGGGACCCACTACAATGAGCAGTTCTTC. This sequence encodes CASKGGTHYNEQFF.